This T cell receptor (beta chain) was identified in a study of blood T cell repertoires in COVID-19 (TCRdb year 2020). Looking at the study overall: Collaborator samples came from the United States, Italy and Spain and covered acute and convalescent phases of COVID-19. The prospective study material was composed of cDNA or gDNA derived from T cells, B-cell-depleted T cells, or PBMCs. Subjects who had been exposed to COVID-19, were actively infected with it, or had recovered from it provided the deeply sampled blood TCRbeta repertoires that made up the dataset. A freely available public database, intended as a resource for researchers studying the immune response to SARS-CoV-2, is where the repertoires were released. The samples were drawn from two sources: the first 160 participants of the ongoing ImmuneRACE study, and about 1,300 subjects contributed by 6 global collaborators. The sample metadata nearly always contained a de-identified subject ID, COVID-19 status, age in years and sex. Where available, HLA class I and class II types were taken from metadata supplied by the sample provider and were not determined by assay-based typing.

In the case of this clone: Its antigen is still unknown. Within one base of it there is no much larger clone, and no base qualities were kept.

Each collaborating institution followed its own protocols to collect whole blood in K2EDTA tubes. For TCRbeta analysis, collaborators shipped samples as frozen whole blood, isolated PBMCs, or DNA extracted from either of those sample types. What the study reported, not specific to this receptor: How much clinical and demographic metadata was included differed by source and by participant, and the metadata was provided uncurated.

Trimming removed 6 bases from V and 5 bases from J, leaving 19 bases between the germline ends. Sequences MNHEY (CDR1) and SVGAGI (CDR2) are obtained from the germline V gene. Counted from cysteine to phenylalanine, this CDR3 has 15 amino acids. Only the CDR3 DNA is retained, 45 bases long and in frame from the first base. The immunoSEQ Assay, a bias-controlled multiplex PCR, was used to amplify TCRbeta CDR3 regions from genomic DNA. Per the authors' processing: The number of nucleated cells in each sample was estimated by amplification of reference gene primers within the assay. To quantify the absolute abundance of each unique TCRbeta CDR3 rearrangement, sequence reads were collapsed and filtered. For each sample, productive Simpson clonality was calculated as the square root of Simpson's diversity index over productive rearrangements. In TCRdb, the immuneACCESS table is reduced to in-frame sequences with V and J assigned. These tables do not hold every clone; where another copy was compared, an unresolved V gene accounts for under half, and the others remain unexplained. V, J and clone size derive from that table, while D and trimming were established from the DNA sequence. The sample table contains about 140,000 clones; only one count was recorded for 80% to 90% of them. The top ten constitute 10% of the sample.

Recombination joined TRBV6-5 with TRBJ1-2; perhaps TRBD1 is the D gene, with 6 bases matching. The sequence was collected from a man in his sixties with active or convalescent COVID-19. The specimen was peripheral blood. The CDR3 region reads CASSGRWGPTYGYTF. The nucleotide sequence is TGTGCCAGCAGCGGGAGGTGGGGGCCTACATATGGCTACACCTTC.